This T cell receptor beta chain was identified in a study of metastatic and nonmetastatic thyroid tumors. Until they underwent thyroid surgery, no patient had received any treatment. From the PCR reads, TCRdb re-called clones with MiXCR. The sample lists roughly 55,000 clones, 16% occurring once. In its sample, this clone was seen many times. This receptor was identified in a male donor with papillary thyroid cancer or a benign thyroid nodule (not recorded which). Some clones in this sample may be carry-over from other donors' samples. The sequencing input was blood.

CDR3 residues: CASSRQGRGTGELFF. CDR3 in DNA: TGTGCCAGTAGTAGACAGGGCAGAGGGACCGGGGAGCTGTTTTTT. V usage is TRBV19 and J usage is TRBJ2-2, with 7 bases aligning to TRBD1. Germline values: CDR1 LNHDA, CDR2 SQIVND (reference sequence). This CDR3 is built from 15 residues. The J segment lost 5 bases and the V segment lost 4 bases, leaving 7 bases of the junction unmatched.